This T cell receptor beta chain was recovered during a study of T cell responses to AZD1222 COVID-19 vaccine. Sequenced by immunoSEQ multiplex PCR; TCRdb stores in-frame clones only, minus some. The sample consists of more than 150,000 clones, 75% to 95% of them appearing once. V was shortened by 5 bases and J by 2 bases, with 7 bases between the two germline ends. Germline-derived CDR1 and CDR2 are KGHDR and SFDVKD. The CDR3 consists of 13 residues. The gene calls are TRBV24-1 and TRBJ2-3; D uncertain. The TCR comes from an adult in good health. The sample here was peripheral blood, taken on day 0 of AZD1222 vaccination. CDR3 DNA sequence: TGTGCCACCAGTGGTAGCTTCACAGATACGCAGTATTTT. It encodes CATSGSFTDTQYF.